These T cell receptor beta chains were read from a single sample in a study of neoadjuvant anti-PD-1 for oral cavity cancer. Libraries were prepared by immunoSEQ multiplex PCR; TCRdb keeps only in-frame clonotypes and omits some of them. Of approximately 13,000 clones listed, over 60% are singletons. The specimen was PBMCs, collected after nivolumab (anti-PD-1) treatment. Receptors originate from a person between 40 and 80 years old with oral cavity squamous cell carcinoma. Both conserved end residues are part of each CDR3. D genes are given only for firm matches. Not all rows give a size; the values are once, few, many and, for expanded clones, a class.

clone_size	v_call	j_call	cdr3_length	d_call	cdr3_aa	cdr3_nt
NA	TRBV7-9	TRBJ1-2	14	NA	CASSWRDGIYGYTF	TGTGCCAGCAGCTGGAGGGACGGAATCTATGGCTACACCTTC
NA	TRBV7-8	TRBJ1-2	16	NA	CASSLPPPGWTYGYTF	TGTGCCAGCAGCTTACCCCCGCCAGGGTGGACGTATGGCTACACCTTC
few	TRBV11-3	TRBJ2-2	17	TRBD1	CASSLNPGQANTGELFF	TGTGCCAGCAGCCTAAACCCGGGACAGGCAAACACCGGGGAGCTGTTTTTT
few	TRBV5-1	TRBJ2-1	14	NA	CASSIGSLDNEQFF	TGCGCCAGCAGCATCGGAAGCCTGGACAATGAGCAGTTCTTC
NA	TRBV4-1	TRBJ1-1	14	NA	CASSLVAHPAEAFF	TGCGCCAGCAGCCTCGTCGCCCATCCGGCTGAAGCTTTCTTT
NA	TRBV25-1	TRBJ2-7	17	TRBD1	CASSELWADRGLIEQYF	TGTGCCAGCAGTGAGTTATGGGCTGACAGGGGGTTGATCGAGCAGTACTTC
few	TRBV5-4	TRBJ2-1	14	NA	CASNIQGLVNEQFF	TGTGCCAGCAACATACAGGGTTTGGTAAATGAGCAGTTCTTC
NA	TRBV5-4	TRBJ2-3	15	TRBD2	CASSPPVAGSDTQYF	TGTGCCAGCAGCCCGCCGGTAGCGGGTTCAGATACGCAGTATTTT
few	TRBV7-3	TRBJ2-5	13	NA	CASSLIPRETQYF	TGTGCCAGCAGCTTAATCCCGCGAGAGACCCAGTACTTC
NA	TRBV6-5	TRBJ2-3	11	TRBD2	CASSGGGTQYF	TGTGCCAGCAGTGGGGGGGGTACGCAGTATTTT
NA	TRBV2	TRBJ1-2	11	NA	CASNPGYGYTF	TGTGCCAGCAACCCGGGCTATGGCTACACCTTC
NA	TRBV7-9	TRBJ2-5	17	TRBD1	CASSLGTYRGGRETQYF	TGTGCCAGCAGCTTAGGGACCTACAGGGGCGGGCGAGAGACCCAGTACTTC
NA	TRBV28	TRBJ1-5	16	NA	CASSSSQGSGYQPQHF	TGTGCCAGCAGTTCCAGTCAGGGGAGCGGGTATCAGCCCCAGCATTTT
NA	TRBV5-1	TRBJ2-2	16	TRBD1	CASREDRAPNTGELFF	TGCGCCAGCAGAGAAGACAGGGCCCCGAACACCGGGGAGCTGTTTTTT
NA	TRBV28	TRBJ1-5	20	TRBD1	CASSFDLRTGGIPSNQPQHF	TGTGCCAGCAGTTTCGACCTGAGAACAGGGGGGATTCCGAGCAATCAGCCCCAGCATTTT
NA	TRBV7-6	TRBJ1-1	16	NA	CASSLSSWPPSAEAFF	TGTGCCAGCAGCTTATCCTCCTGGCCTCCCTCCGCTGAAGCTTTCTTT
few	TRBV6-5	TRBJ1-6	14	NA	CASSYGRENSPLHF	TGTGCCAGCAGTTACGGCAGGGAGAATTCACCCCTCCACTTT